These 31 T cell receptor beta chains were all obtained from the same sample, sequenced in a study of T cell changes during pregnancy in multiple sclerosis. Sequencing used immunoSEQ multiplex PCR; TCRdb keeps in-frame clones, though not all of them. The sample records roughly 42,000 clones, approximately 91% being singletons. The sample consisted of CD4+ T cells from peripheral blood mononuclear cells, taken before pregnancy. The receptors were sampled from a female donor with multiple sclerosis, enrolled in a pregnancy study.

The chain carries TRBV7-9 and TRBJ2-1; 8 nucleotides match TRBD2. The CDR3 is 14 amino acids. V was clipped by 5 bases and J by 9 bases; unmatched bases: 9. The germline CDR1 and CDR2 sequences are SEHNR and FQNEAQ (reference sequence). CDR3 DNA sequence: TGTGCCAGCAGCGTGCCGGGGGGGCTGGGTGAGCAGTTCTTC. Its protein product is CASSVPGGLGEQFF.

V and J are TRBV15 and TRBJ2-1, with 9 bases identical to TRBD2. This CDR3 has 18 residues. With V trimmed by 0 bases and J by 0 bases, 6 bases remained unmatched. The germline CDR1 and CDR2 sequences are LNHNV and YYDKDF (reference sequence). CDR3 nucleotide sequence: TGTGCCACCAGCAGAGAGGGCGGGGGGGATTACTCCTACAATGAGCAGTTCTTC. It codes for CATSREGGGDYSYNEQFF.

The rearrangement uses TRBV19 and TRBJ2-3, with TRBD2 identical over 12 bases. V gave up 3 bases and J gave up 2 bases; unmatched junction bases: 3. Germline CDR1 reads LNHDA; CDR2 reads SQIVND (reference sequence). The CDR3 contains 16 residues. CDR3 bases: TGTGCCAGTAGTATTCCTAGCGGGGGGGTCACAGATACGCAGTATTTT. Amino acids: CASSIPSGGVTDTQYF.

The chain uses TRBV5-6 and TRBJ2-7; 9 nucleotides line up with TRBD2. This CDR3 has 15 residues. The V segment lost 0 bases and the J segment 3 bases; nucleotides outside the gene matches: 4. Germline-derived CDR1 and CDR2 are SGHDT and YYEEEE. CDR3 DNA: TGTGCCAGCAGCTTGGCGGGGACTAGCCACTACGAGCAGTACTTC. Translation gives CASSLAGTSHYEQYF. Full variable domain (remainder filled in from reference TRBV5-6 and TRBJ2-7): DAGVTQSPTHLIKTRGQQVTLRCSPKSGHDTVSWYQQALGQGPQFIFQYYEEEERQRGNFPDRFSGHQFPNYSSELNVNALLLGDSALYLCASSLAGTSHYEQYFGPGTRLTVT.

The CDR3 nucleotides read TGTGCCAGCAGTCTGACAGGTAGCTTTGAAGCTTTCTTT. Its protein product is CASSLTGSFEAFF. The chain joins TRBV6-6 to TRBJ1-1; D might be TRBD1 (6 bases). The V gene's germline CDR1 is MNHNY and CDR2 SVGAGI (reference sequence). This CDR3 region has 13 residues. The germline V and J ends were trimmed by 5 bases and 7 bases, with 14 bases remaining between them.

A single count supports this clone. The chain employs TRBV5-8 and TRBJ1-5, with D possibly matching TRBD1 (6 bases). This CDR3 comprises 16 residues. In germline, CDR1 is SGHTS, CDR2 YDEGEE. V lost 4 bases and J lost 2, with 16 bases in between. This CDR3 reads CASSRGGAGGNQPQHF. The CDR3 DNA follows: TGTGCCAGCAGCCGTGGGGGGGCGGGTGGCAATCAGCCCCAGCATTTT.

J is TRBJ2-5 and V is TRBV13; D call uncertain. The CDR3 length is 13 residues. V was trimmed by 5 bases and J by 4 bases, leaving 11 bases between them. Germline CDR1 is PRHDT and CDR2 is FYEKMQ (reference sequence). The CDR3 reads CASSPKFGETQYF. CDR3 coding DNA: TGTGCCAGCAGCCCTAAATTTGGAGAGACCCAGTACTTC.

This clone was observed a single time. The gene calls are TRBV4-1 and TRBJ2-3; TRBD2 agrees at 9 bases. The CDR3 is 17 residues long. V gave up 1 base and J gave up 0 bases; unmatched junction bases: 5. Germline V CDR1 and CDR2: MGHRA, YSYEKL. DNA of the CDR3: TGCGCCAGCAGCCAAGGAGTAAGCGGGGGGAGCACAGATACGCAGTATTTT. Translating gives CASSQGVSGGSTDTQYF.

The rearrangement uses TRBV6-5 and TRBJ1-2; 7 bases align to TRBD1. The CDR3 covers 15 residues. Germline V CDR1 and CDR2: MNHEY, SVGAGI. The ends lost 4 bases at V and 5 bases at J; junction bases unmatched: 10. As DNA, the CDR3 is TGTGCCAGCAGTTCCGCAGGACAGGATTTTTATGGCTACACCTTC. The encoded protein is CASSSAGQDFYGYTF.

The rearrangement uses TRBV7-2 and TRBJ1-2; 9 bases are shared with TRBD1. The CDR3 contains 14 residues. Germline V gene lookup returns CDR1 SGHTA and CDR2 FQGNSA. The V and J ends lost 0 bases and 6 bases, in that order; junction bases with no gene match: 2. The CDR3: CASSLAGQGHGYTF. CDR3 in DNA: TGTGCCAGCAGCTTAGCAGGACAGGGGCATGGCTACACCTTC.

This chain joins TRBV7-2 and TRBJ2-7; D may be TRBD2 (5 bases). V was cut by 4 bases and J by 2 bases, with 18 bases left in between. CDR1 and CDR2 (germline): SGHTA, FQGNSA. The CDR3 totals 16 residues. The CDR3 bases are TGTGCCAGCAGCTGGGCACCTCTCGGGGTTACCTACGAGCAGTACTTC. Its translation: CASSWAPLGVTYEQYF.

The chain carries TRBV4-3 and TRBJ2-2; 8 positions match TRBD1. The V and J ends lost 6 bases and 7 bases, in that order; junction bases with no gene match: 4. The CDR3 is 13 amino acids. Germline V gene data show CDR1 as LGHNA and CDR2 as YSLEER. CDR3: CASRTGVVGELFF. The DNA for the CDR3 is TGCGCCAGCAGGACAGGGGTTGTCGGGGAGCTGTTTTTT.

This sequence joins TRBV29-1 and TRBJ2-3, with D unclear. CDR3 length: 16 residues. Germline-derived CDR1 and CDR2 are SQVTM and ANQGSEA. V was pared by 0 bases and J by 6 bases, with 19 bases between. CDR3 nucleotide sequence: TGCAGCGTTGAAGATCCCACCGCCTCGGTAGTTGATACGCAGTATTTT. Translating gives CSVEDPTASVVDTQYF.

J is TRBJ2-7 and V is TRBV7-9; weak D call: TRBD2 (6 bases). CDR1 is SEHNR, CDR2 FQNEAQ, per germline (reference sequence). The CDR3 covers 16 residues. V was pared by 1 base and J by 0 bases, with 13 bases between. In DNA, the CDR3 is TGTGCCAGCAGCTTAGAATCGGGGAGGAGCTCCTACGAGCAGTACTTC. Protein product: CASSLESGRSSYEQYF. Supplemented by reference TRBV7-9 and TRBJ2-7, the full variable domain reads DTGVSQNPRHKITKRGQNVTFRCDPISEHNRLYWYRQTLGQGPEFLTYFQNEAQLEKSRLLSDRFSAERPKGSFSTLEIQRTEQGDSAMYLCASSLESGRSSYEQYFGPGTRLTVT.

The chain recombines TRBV11-3 with TRBJ2-7; weak D call: TRBD1 (5 bases). V was pared by 6 bases and J by 6 bases, with 15 bases between. CDR3 size: 13 residues. In germline, CDR1 is SGHNT, CDR2 YENEEA. CDR3 sequence (DNA): TGTGCCAGCAGTAAAGGGGCAGCCTCCGAGCAGTACTTC. As protein: CASSKGAASEQYF.

The rearrangement joins TRBV5-6 to TRBJ1-1, with 8 bases aligning to TRBD1. This CDR3 is 16 amino acids long. Germline values: CDR1 SGHDT, CDR2 YYEEEE. The J segment lost 3 bases and the V segment lost 3 bases, leaving 10 bases of the junction unmatched. The CDR3 reads CASSYLLTGGDTEAFF. CDR3 bases: TGTGCCAGCAGCTATTTACTCACAGGGGGGGACACTGAAGCTTTCTTT. The entire variable domain, with the rest obtained from reference TRBV5-6 and TRBJ1-1, is as follows: DAGVTQSPTHLIKTRGQQVTLRCSPKSGHDTVSWYQQALGQGPQFIFQYYEEEERQRGNFPDRFSGHQFPNYSSELNVNALLLGDSALYLCASSYLLTGGDTEAFFGQGTRLTVV.

The chain employs TRBV6-5 and TRBJ1-2, with 7 bases matching TRBD1. This CDR3 spans 14 amino acids. The germline gives CDR1 MNHEY, CDR2 SVGAGI. Trimming removed 5 bases from V and 5 bases from J; junction bases left unmatched: 8. CDR3 amino acids: CASSNIGTVYGYTF. CDR3 DNA: TGTGCCAGCAGTAACATTGGGACAGTATATGGCTACACCTTC.

This clone was observed a handful of times. This sequence joins TRBV30 and TRBJ1-1; D perhaps matches TRBD1 (5 bases). From germline, CDR1 is GTSNPN and CDR2 SVGIG (reference sequence). The CDR3 runs to 13 residues. The V gene lost 0 bases and the J gene lost 5 bases, with 10 bases spanning the gap. The CDR3 loop is CAWSVGEGTEAFF. DNA for the CDR3: TGTGCCTGGAGTGTAGGGGAAGGGACTGAAGCTTTCTTT.

The chain uses TRBV19 and TRBJ1-1; D gene unclear. Germline assignment: CDR1 LNHDA and CDR2 SQIVND (reference sequence). The CDR3 loop spans 15 amino acids. Trimming shortened V by 5 bases and J by 4 bases, and 17 bases separated the two germline ends. The CDR3 region has the DNA TGTGCCAGTAGTCCGAGGTCCTTCGCCGGCACTGAAGCTTTCTTT. Amino acids: CASSPRSFAGTEAFF.

This chain uses TRBV2 with TRBJ2-2, with D hard to call. Germline V gene data show CDR1 as SNHLY and CDR2 as FYNNEI. V gave up 2 bases and J gave up 0 bases, with 7 bases separating them. CDR3 length equals 15 residues. CDR3 region: CASSELEPNTGELFF. In nucleotides, the CDR3 is TGTGCCAGCAGTGAACTAGAGCCGAACACCGGGGAGCTGTTTTTT.

The chain employs TRBV6-1 and TRBJ1-4, with 7 bases that match TRBD1. This CDR3 has 15 amino acids. V lost 2 bases to trimming and J lost 8 bases; unmatched junction nucleotides: 8. Germline CDR1 MNHNS, CDR2 SASEGT. CDR3: CASSEPTGIGEKLFF. The DNA for the CDR3 is TGTGCCAGCAGTGAACCGACAGGGATCGGGGAAAAACTGTTTTTT.

The V and J genes are TRBV5-1 and TRBJ1-6; 7 positions match TRBD1. Losses at the gene ends were 1 base for V and 7 bases for J; bases not matched to a gene: 11. Germline V lookup: CDR1 SGHRS, CDR2 YFSETQ. The CDR3 covers 17 residues. The CDR3 DNA follows: TGCGCCAGCAGCTTGTTCCCGGACAGGACACAGAATTCACCCCTCCACTTT. Its protein is CASSLFPDRTQNSPLHF.

The CDR3 DNA sequence: TGCGCCAGCAGCTTGGGGGGGGAAGGAAACACCATATATTTT. Translating gives CASSLGGEGNTIYF. The V gene is TRBV5-1, the J gene TRBJ1-3; TRBD1 might be the D (5 bases). CDR1 and CDR2 (germline): SGHRS, YFSETQ. V shed 0 bases and J shed 4 bases, with 8 bases lying between them. The CDR3 is 14 residues long. The full variable domain, its missing parts supplied by reference TRBV5-1 and TRBJ1-3, is KAGVTQTPRYLIKTRGQQVTLSCSPISGHRSVSWYQQTPGQGLQFLFEYFSETQRNKGNFPGRFSGRQFSNSRSEMNVSTLELGDSALYLCASSLGGEGNTIYFGEGSWLTVV.

This clone was seen just once. The chain has TRBV6-5 and TRBJ1-6; a possible D gene is TRBD1 (6 bases). Between the trimmed V and J ends, which lost 7 bases and 7 bases, there was a span of 14 bases. Per germline, CDR1 MNHEY and CDR2 SVGAGI. The CDR3 runs 14 residues. CDR3: CASTDITGNSPLHF. CDR3 nucleotide sequence: TGTGCCAGCACCGACATTACAGGGAATTCACCCCTCCACTTT.

V gene TRBV7-3 combines with J gene TRBJ1-1; 8 nucleotides align to TRBD1. Germline V gene data show CDR1 as SGHTA and CDR2 as FQGTGA. The CDR3 covers 14 residues. J gave up 10 bases and V 6 bases, and 13 bases lay outside the gene matches. The CDR3 spells CASSPQGALARAFF. The CDR3 DNA is TGTGCCAGCAGTCCCCAGGGGGCTCTAGCCAGAGCTTTCTTT.

The table lists this clone with a count of one. This chain uses TRBV6-6 with TRBJ2-6, with no clear D. The germline V gene has CDR1 MNHNY and CDR2 SVGAGI (reference sequence). The V gene lost 2 bases and the J gene lost 0 bases, with 8 bases spanning the gap. The CDR3 is made up of 16 amino acids. The CDR3 DNA sequence: TGTGCCAGCAGTTACGCCACGGTCTCTGGGGCCAACGTCCTGACTTTC. The encoded protein is CASSYATVSGANVLTF.

The chain employs TRBV2 and TRBJ1-1; unclear D gene. V was trimmed by 6 bases and J by 4 bases, leaving 12 bases between them. This CDR3 region has 13 residues. The germline gives CDR1 SNHLY, CDR2 FYNNEI. This CDR3 reads CASRPTRPTEAFF. The CDR3 DNA sequence: TGTGCCAGCAGGCCGACAAGACCCACTGAAGCTTTCTTT.

The CDR3 sequence: CASTRTGGITDTQYF. CDR3 coding DNA: TGTGCCAGCACCAGGACAGGGGGCATAACGGATACGCAGTATTTT. The chain couples TRBV27 to TRBJ2-3, with 11 nucleotides matching TRBD1. The CDR3 consists of 15 residues. Unmatched junction bases numbered 9, after V lost 7 bases and J lost 6 bases. Germline CDR1 is MNHEY and CDR2 is SMNVEV (reference sequence).

V gene TRBV23-1 combines with J gene TRBJ1-5; the D is unclear. TRBV23-1 is recorded as an ORF, its role being uncertain. The CDR3 is 14 amino acids. Trimming removed 6 bases from V and 2 bases from J, with 11 bases in between. In nucleotides, the CDR3 is TGCGCCAGCAGCAGTCTGGGAGGCAATCAGCCCCAGCATTTT. Translation gives CASSSLGGNQPQHF.

The rearrangement uses TRBV20-1 and TRBJ2-7; 7 bases are shared with TRBD1. Trimming cost V 5 bases and J 3 bases; bases outside gene matches: 1. In germline, CDR1 is DFQATT, CDR2 SNEGSKA (reference sequence). The length of the CDR3 is 11 residues. The CDR3 protein is CSAGTVYEQYF. The CDR3 coding sequence is TGCAGTGCTGGGACAGTCTACGAGCAGTACTTC.

The chain carries TRBV7-2 and TRBJ2-7, with D hard to call. This CDR3 comprises 11 residues. V was shortened by 5 bases and J by 4 bases, with 6 bases between the two germline ends. Germline loops: CDR1 SGHTA, CDR2 FQGNSA. The CDR3 loop is CASSPQYEQYF. The CDR3 DNA follows: TGTGCCAGCAGCCCCCAGTACGAGCAGTACTTC.